This T cell receptor beta chain was captured by sequencing in a study of blood T cell repertoires in COVID-19. Study background: COVID-19 samples, acute and convalescent, were from the United States, Italy and Spain. PBMCs, B-cell-depleted T cells, or T cells were the source of the cDNA or gDNA that made up the material.

Per the original methods: Amplification of reference gene primers was used by the study to estimate nucleated cell counts. The repertoire was sequenced with immunoSEQ multiplex PCR; TCRdb's copy has only in-frame clones and lacks some. The V and J calls and clone size come from that table; D and trimming were worked out from the DNA. The data hold some 90,000 clones, with 72% observed a single time. The germline CDR1 and CDR2 sequences are MNHEY and SVGAGI. The CDR3 has 15 amino acids. V was clipped by 4 bases and J by 3 bases; unmatched bases: 5. This TCR came from a woman aged 55-69 years in a cohort sampled during active or convalescent COVID-19. The chain uses TRBV6-5 and TRBJ2-3; 9 bases are shared with TRBD1. The sequencing input was peripheral blood. The CDR3 bases are TGTGCCAGCAGTTTTACAGGGGGCCTAACAGATACGCAGTATTTT. The encoded protein is CASSFTGGLTDTQYF.